Listed below are T cell receptor beta chains from one sample, sequenced in a study of T-cell memory formation after mild COVID-19. TCRdb analysed the 5' RACE reads with MiXCR anew, one entry per CDR3 protein. The repertoire holds about 210,000 distinct CDR3 sequences, with about 10% as singletons. The material sequenced was PBMCs or a T cell subset sorted from them (not recorded which). All receptors come from a man younger than 35 who had mild COVID-19 (a few samples of this study predate the infection). Cell type and time point are not known. Each CDR3 is given with its conserved first and last residue. D genes are given only for firm matches. Where a row states a size, it is once, few, many or the class of an expanded clone; other rows omit it.

d_call | j_call | cdr3_length | v_call | clone_size | cdr3_nt | cdr3_aa
TRBD2 | TRBJ2-3 | 19 | TRBV6-5 | few | TGTGCCAGCAGTAGGTGGGGGACTAGCGGGGGGCGGAGCACAGATACGCAGTATTTT | CASSRWGTSGGRSTDTQYF
. | TRBJ2-2 | 14 | TRBV7-2 | . | TGTGCCAGCAGCTTAGAGGGGGGTTCCGGGGAGCTGTTTTTT | CASSLEGGSGELFF
TRBD1 | TRBJ2-3 | 18 | TRBV6-5 | . | TGTGCCAGCAGTTATTGGGCAGGGGGCAAGTCTAGCACAGATACGCAGTATTTT | CASSYWAGGKSSTDTQYF
. | TRBJ2-5 | 15 | TRBV7-7 | many | TGTGCCAGCAGCTTAGGCATGGGACAACAAGAGACCCAGTACTTC | CASSLGMGQQETQYF
. | TRBJ1-1 | 16 | TRBV3-1 | few | TGTGCCAGCAGCAGCTACGCCGGACTGAAGAACACTGAAGCTTTCTTT | CASSSYAGLKNTEAFF
. | TRBJ2-7 | 13 | TRBV29-1 | few | TGCAGCGCCTCAGGGGCCTACCCCTACGAGCAGTACTTC | CSASGAYPYEQYF
. | TRBJ2-2 | 14 | TRBV4-1 | . | TGCGCCAGCAGCCAAAGACCGACGGCCGGGGAGCTGTTTTTT | CASSQRPTAGELFF
. | TRBJ1-1 | 13 | TRBV12-3/TRBV12-4 | once | TGTGCAAGCAGTTTCCGTCCCGTTGACGGAGCTTTCTTT | CASSFRPVDGAFF
TRBD1 | TRBJ2-2 | 13 | TRBV6-5 | . | TGTGCCAGCAGTCCGGACAGGACCGGGGAGCTGTTTTTT | CASSPDRTGELFF
. | TRBJ1-2 | 18 | TRBV21-1 | . | TGTGCCAGCAGCAAAGTTTTGGACAGGGGGCTCTCTACTTATGGCTACACCTTC | CASSKVLDRGLSTYGYTF
TRBD1 | TRBJ2-6 | 17 | TRBV5-1 | few | TGCGCCAGCAGCTCAGGACAGGGGCCCCCTGGGGCCAACGTCCTGACTTTC | CASSSGQGPPGANVLTF
TRBD1 | TRBJ2-7 | 15 | TRBV6-5 | . | TGTGCCAGCAGTTACTCGCGGACAGGGGGCTTCGAGCAGTACTTC | CASSYSRTGGFEQYF
. | TRBJ2-1 | 15 | TRBV7-9 | . | TGTGCCAGCAGCCAGTCTATCCCGTCCCTCGGTGAGCAGTTCTTC | CASSQSIPSLGEQFF
TRBD1 | TRBJ2-3 | 15 | TRBV5-8 | few | TGTGCCAGCAGCAAGGGACAGGGGCCCACAGATACGCAGTATTTT | CASSKGQGPTDTQYF
. | TRBJ2-5 | 15 | TRBV5-1 | . | TGCGCCAGCAGCTTGATCCCGGGCAGCCAAGAGACCCAGTACTTC | CASSLIPGSQETQYF
. | TRBJ2-6 | 14 | TRBV6-5 | many | TGTGCCAGCAGACGGATCTCTGGGGCCAACGTCCTGACTTTC | CASRRISGANVLTF
TRBD1 | TRBJ2-1 | 13 | TRBV20-1 | . | TGCAGTGCTCCCGGGACAGGGATTAATGAGCAGTTCTTC | CSAPGTGINEQFF
. | TRBJ1-2 | 15 | TRBV4-3 | . | TGCGCCAGCAGCCAAGATTGGCCCCCGGGCTATGGCTACACCTTC | CASSQDWPPGYGYTF
TRBD1 | TRBJ2-1 | 15 | TRBV5-1 | . | TGCGCCAGCACCTTAGGGGGCGCGTACGACAATGAGCAGTTCTTC | CASTLGGAYDNEQFF
TRBD1 | TRBJ2-3 | 16 | TRBV9 | few | TGTGCCAGCAGCGACTACAGGGGAGTTAGCACAGATACGCAGTATTTT | CASSDYRGVSTDTQYF
TRBD1 | TRBJ2-3 | 14 | TRBV7-2 | many | TGTGCCAGCAGCATGGACAGGGTTGGAGATACGCAGTATTTT | CASSMDRVGDTQYF
. | TRBJ2-5 | 14 | TRBV5-1 | many | TGCGCCAGCAGCTTGGAACGGGCAGGGGAGACCCAGTACTTC | CASSLERAGETQYF
. | TRBJ1-4 | 14 | TRBV6-2/TRBV6-3 | few | TGTGCCAGCAGCCCCACCGGGAACGAAGAAAAACTGTTTTTT | CASSPTGNEEKLFF